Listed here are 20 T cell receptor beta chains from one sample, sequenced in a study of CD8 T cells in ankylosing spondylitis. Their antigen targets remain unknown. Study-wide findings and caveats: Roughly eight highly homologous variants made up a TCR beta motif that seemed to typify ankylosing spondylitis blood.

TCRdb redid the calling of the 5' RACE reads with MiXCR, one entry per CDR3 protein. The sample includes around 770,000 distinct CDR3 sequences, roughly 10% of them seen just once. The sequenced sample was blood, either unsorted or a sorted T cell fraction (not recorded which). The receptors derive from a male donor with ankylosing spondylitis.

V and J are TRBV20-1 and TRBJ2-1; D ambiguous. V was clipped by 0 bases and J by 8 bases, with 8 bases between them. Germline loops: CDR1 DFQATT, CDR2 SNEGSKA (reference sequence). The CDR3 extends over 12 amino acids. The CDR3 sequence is CSARDHSYEQFF. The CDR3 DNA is TGCAGTGCTAGAGATCATAGTTATGAGCAGTTCTTC.

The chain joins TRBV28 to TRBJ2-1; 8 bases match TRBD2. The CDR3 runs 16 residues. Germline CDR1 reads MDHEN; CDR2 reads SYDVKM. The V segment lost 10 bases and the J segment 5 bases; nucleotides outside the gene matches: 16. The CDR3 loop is CATLEGPLAAHNEQFF. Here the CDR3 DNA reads TGTGCCACCCTGGAGGGACCACTAGCGGCCCACAATGAGCAGTTCTTC.

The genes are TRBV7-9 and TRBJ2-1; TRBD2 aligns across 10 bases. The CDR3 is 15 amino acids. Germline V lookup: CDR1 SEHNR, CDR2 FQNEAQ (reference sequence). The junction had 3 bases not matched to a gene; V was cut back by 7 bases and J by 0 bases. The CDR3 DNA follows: TGTGCCAGCAAATCTAGCGGGAGCTCCTACAATGAGCAGTTCTTC. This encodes CASKSSGSSYNEQFF.

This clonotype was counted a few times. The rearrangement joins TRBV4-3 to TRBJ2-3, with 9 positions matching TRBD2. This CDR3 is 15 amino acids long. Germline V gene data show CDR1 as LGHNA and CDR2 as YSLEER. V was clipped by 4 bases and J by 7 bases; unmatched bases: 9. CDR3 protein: CASSRSGRQTNTQYF. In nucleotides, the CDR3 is TGCGCCAGCAGCCGGAGCGGGAGGCAAACAAATACGCAGTATTTT.

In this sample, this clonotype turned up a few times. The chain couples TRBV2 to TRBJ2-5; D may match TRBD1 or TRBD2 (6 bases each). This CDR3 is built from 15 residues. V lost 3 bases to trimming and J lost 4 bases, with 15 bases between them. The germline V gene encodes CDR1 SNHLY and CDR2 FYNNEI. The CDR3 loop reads CASSDGGRLGETQYF. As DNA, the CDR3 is TGTGCCAGCAGTGATGGGGGGCGCCTTGGAGAGACCCAGTACTTC.

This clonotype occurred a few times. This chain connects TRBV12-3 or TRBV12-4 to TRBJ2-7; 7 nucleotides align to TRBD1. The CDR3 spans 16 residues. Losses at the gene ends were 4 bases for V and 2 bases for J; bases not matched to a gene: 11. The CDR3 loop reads CASSSPLGQWAYEQYF. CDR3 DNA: TGTGCCAGCAGTTCCCCTTTGGGACAGTGGGCCTACGAGCAGTACTTC.

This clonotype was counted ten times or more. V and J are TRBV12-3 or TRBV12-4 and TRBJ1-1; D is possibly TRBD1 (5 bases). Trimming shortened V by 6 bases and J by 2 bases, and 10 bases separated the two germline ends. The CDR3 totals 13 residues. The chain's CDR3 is CASRRDGNTEAFF. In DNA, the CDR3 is TGTGCCAGCAGGCGGGACGGCAACACTGAAGCTTTCTTT.

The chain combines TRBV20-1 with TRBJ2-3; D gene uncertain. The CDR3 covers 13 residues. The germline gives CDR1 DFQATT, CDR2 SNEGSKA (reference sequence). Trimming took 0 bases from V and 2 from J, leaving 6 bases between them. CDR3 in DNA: TGCAGTGCTAGAGACACTCTCACAGATACGCAGTATTTT. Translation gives CSARDTLTDTQYF.

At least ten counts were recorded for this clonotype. CDR3 sequence reads: CASSPGLGYTF. DNA of the CDR3: TGTGCCAGCAGCCCCGGACTTGGCTACACCTTC. The rearrangement uses TRBV12-3 or TRBV12-4 and TRBJ1-2; D unresolved. The CDR3 totals 11 residues. V lost 6 bases to trimming and J lost 7 bases, with 9 bases between them.

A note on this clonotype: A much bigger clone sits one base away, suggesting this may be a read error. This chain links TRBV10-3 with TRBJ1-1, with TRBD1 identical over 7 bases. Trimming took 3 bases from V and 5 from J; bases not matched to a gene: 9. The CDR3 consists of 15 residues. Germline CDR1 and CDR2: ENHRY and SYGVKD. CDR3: CAISEPRTGRTEAFF. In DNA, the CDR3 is TGTGCCATCAGTGAACCTAGGACAGGTCGTACTGAAGCTTTCTTT.

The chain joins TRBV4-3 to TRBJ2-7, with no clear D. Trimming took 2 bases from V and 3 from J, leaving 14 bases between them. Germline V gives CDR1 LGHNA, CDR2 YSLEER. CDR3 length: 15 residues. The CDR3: CASSQRVGALYEQYF. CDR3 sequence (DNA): TGCGCCAGCAGCCAACGGGTCGGTGCACTCTACGAGCAGTACTTC.

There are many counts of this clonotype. The CDR3 coding sequence is TGTGCCAGCAGCCTGGGACTAGCGCCCTACGAGCAGTACTTC. It specifies CASSLGLAPYEQYF. The chain uses TRBV7-2 and TRBJ2-7; 10 bases match TRBD2. Per germline, CDR1 SGHTA and CDR2 FQGNSA. The ends lost 5 bases at V and 2 bases at J; junction bases unmatched: 3. The CDR3 runs to 14 residues.

The CDR3 DNA sequence: TGTGCCAGCAGCCAATTCAGGACTAGCGGAAACCGAAGGGGTGAGCAGTTCTTC. Translating gives CASSQFRTSGNRRGEQFF. The genes are TRBV11-2 and TRBJ2-1; 10 positions agree with TRBD2. Trimming took 5 bases from V and 9 from J; bases not matched to a gene: 19. CDR1 is SGHAT and CDR2 is FQNNGV in the germline V gene. The CDR3 contains 18 residues.

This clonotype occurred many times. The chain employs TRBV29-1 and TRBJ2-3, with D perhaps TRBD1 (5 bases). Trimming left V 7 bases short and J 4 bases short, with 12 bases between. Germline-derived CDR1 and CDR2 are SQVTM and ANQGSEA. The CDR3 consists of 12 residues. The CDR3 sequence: CSASPQADTQYF. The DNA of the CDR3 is TGCAGCGCCAGTCCACAGGCAGATACGCAGTATTTT.

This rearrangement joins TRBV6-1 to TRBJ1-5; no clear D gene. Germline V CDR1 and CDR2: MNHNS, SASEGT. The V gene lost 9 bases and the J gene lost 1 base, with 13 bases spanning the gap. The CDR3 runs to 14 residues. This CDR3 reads CASNSLGSNQPQHF. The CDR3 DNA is TGTGCCAGTAACTCTTTAGGGAGCAATCAGCCCCAGCATTTT.

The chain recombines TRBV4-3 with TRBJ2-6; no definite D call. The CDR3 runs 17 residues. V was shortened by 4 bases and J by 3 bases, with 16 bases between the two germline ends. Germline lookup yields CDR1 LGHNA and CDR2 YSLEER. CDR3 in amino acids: CASSPERPFFGANVLTF. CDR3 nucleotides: TGCGCCAGCAGCCCTGAACGACCCTTTTTTGGGGCCAACGTCCTGACTTTC.

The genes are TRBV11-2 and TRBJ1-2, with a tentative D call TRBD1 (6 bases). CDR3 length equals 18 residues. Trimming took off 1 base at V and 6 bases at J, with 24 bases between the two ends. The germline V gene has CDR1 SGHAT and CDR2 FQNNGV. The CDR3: CASSLGDRIGLMINGYTF. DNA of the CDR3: TGTGCCAGCAGCTTAGGAGACAGGATAGGATTAATGATCAATGGCTACACCTTC.

This CDR3 is CASSLWRNTEAFF. The CDR3 region has the DNA TGTGCCAGCAGCTTGTGGCGGAACACTGAAGCTTTCTTT. The rearrangement links TRBV5-6 to TRBJ1-1; D is unresolved. Between the trimmed V and J ends, which lost 1 base and 1 base, there was a span of 5 bases. Per germline, CDR1 SGHDT and CDR2 YYEEEE. This CDR3 spans 13 amino acids.

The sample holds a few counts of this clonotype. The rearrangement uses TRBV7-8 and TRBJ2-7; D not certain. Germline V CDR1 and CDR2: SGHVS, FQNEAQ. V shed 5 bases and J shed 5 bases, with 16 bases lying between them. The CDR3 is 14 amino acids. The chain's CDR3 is CASSPWGRRNEQYF. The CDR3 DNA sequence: TGTGCCAGCAGCCCCTGGGGAAGGCGGAACGAGCAGTACTTC.

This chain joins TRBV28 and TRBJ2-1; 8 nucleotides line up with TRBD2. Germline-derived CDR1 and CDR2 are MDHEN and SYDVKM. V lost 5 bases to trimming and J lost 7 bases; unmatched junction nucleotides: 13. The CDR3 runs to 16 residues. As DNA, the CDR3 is TGTGCCAGCAGTAGAGTTATCGGGGGGGCCATGAATGAGCAGTTCTTC. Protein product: CASSRVIGGAMNEQFF.